One sample yielded the 25 T cell receptor beta chains listed below, sequenced in a study of regulatory T cells in long-lasting Graves disease. Stated time point: persistent/refractory GD, antithyroid drugs over 5 years with positive TRAb. TCR sequences were obtained from RNA taken from PBMCs. Combining iRepertoire HTBI primers with Arm-PCR of CDR3 regions, the authors built TCR beta libraries. TCRdb passed the multiplex PCR reads through MiXCR, listing each CDR3 protein once. The sample yields more than 300,000 distinct CDR3 sequences, roughly 21% seen once. The sequencing used peripheral blood mononuclear cells (PBMCs), collected when the disease was refractory, from a patient treated with antithyroid drugs. The receptors originated from a female donor with Graves disease.

This clonotype has a count of ten or more. The CDR3 spells CASSLAGLAAETQYF. The CDR3 DNA follows: TGTGCCAGCAGCTTAGCGGGACTAGCGGCAGAGACCCAGTACTTC. V usage is TRBV2 and J usage is TRBJ2-5, with 11 nucleotides matching TRBD2. The CDR3 loop spans 15 amino acids. The germline CDR1 and CDR2 sequences are SNHLY and FYNNEI. The V and J ends lost 6 bases and 4 bases, in that order; junction bases with no gene match: 7.

The rearrangement links TRBV19 to TRBJ2-4; no clear D. Trimming removed 5 bases at V and 1 base at J, with 9 bases between. Germline V lookup: CDR1 LNHDA, CDR2 SQIVND (reference sequence). This CDR3 comprises 14 residues. Written as DNA, the CDR3 is TGTGCCAGTAGTGCCGGTGAGGCCAAAAACATTCAGTACTTC. Translation gives CASSAGEAKNIQYF.

The rearrangement links TRBV29-1 to TRBJ2-3; 11 nucleotides agree with TRBD1. V gave up 1 base and J gave up 5 bases; unmatched junction bases: 5. The CDR3 loop spans 15 amino acids. Germline loops: CDR1 SQVTM, CDR2 ANQGSEA. Here the CDR3 DNA reads TGCAGCGTTGAAGTCCGGACAGGGGGCAGAGATACGCAGTATTTT. It codes for CSVEVRTGGRDTQYF.

In the case of this clonotype: A single base separates this from a much larger clone, so it may be a read error. V usage is TRBV6-1 and J usage is TRBJ2-5, with 7 bases identical to TRBD2. This CDR3 region has 14 residues. CDR1 MNHNS and CDR2 SASEGT come from the germline V gene. The CDR3 is CAGSETAGRETQYF. The CDR3 bases are TGTGCCGGCAGCGAAACAGCGGGGAGGGAGACCCAGTACTTC.

J is TRBJ2-7 and V is TRBV5-1; TRBD2 might be the D (6 bases). Germline loops: CDR1 SGHRS, CDR2 YFSETQ. The germline V and J ends were trimmed by 5 bases and 5 bases, with 14 bases remaining between them. This CDR3 comprises 13 residues. The chain's CDR3 is CASSNLARNEQYF. The CDR3 DNA sequence: TGCGCCAGCAGTAATCTAGCGCGAAACGAGCAGTACTTC.

Many counts were recorded for this clonotype. The chain joins TRBV28 to TRBJ1-1; tentatively, D is TRBD1 (6 bases). V shed 6 bases and J shed 1 base, with 18 bases lying between them. Germline CDR1 MDHEN, CDR2 SYDVKM. The CDR3 is 16 residues long. The CDR3 region is CASSQPLGAGNTEAFF. The CDR3 DNA is TGTGCCAGCAGCCAACCATTGGGGGCGGGGAACACTGAAGCTTTCTTT.

This clonotype was observed a handful of times. V gene TRBV12-3 or TRBV12-4 combines with J gene TRBJ1-1, with 7 bases that match TRBD1. The CDR3 is 13 residues long. The trim removed 6 bases at V and 7 bases at J, leaving 8 bases unmatched. CDR3 sequence (DNA): TGTGCCAGCAGCACGGGACAGCTATTTGAAGCTTTCTTT. Its protein is CASSTGQLFEAFF.

A few counts support this clonotype. The chain employs TRBV29-1 and TRBJ2-5; 7 bases align to TRBD2. Germline values: CDR1 SQVTM, CDR2 ANQGSEA. CDR3 length: 15 amino acids. Unmatched junction bases numbered 12, after V lost 6 bases and J lost 2 bases. The CDR3 sequence is CSVFRSGVGQETQYF. The CDR3 bases are TGCAGCGTATTCCGAAGCGGGGTAGGGCAAGAGACCCAGTACTTC. The full variable domain, rest sourced from reference TRBV29-1 and TRBJ2-5, is SAVISQKPSRDICQRGTSLTIQCQVDSQVTMMFWYRQQPGQSLTLIATANQGSEATYESGFVIDKFPISRPNLTFSTLTVSNMSPEDSSIYLCSVFRSGVGQETQYFGPGTRLLVL.

This clonotype was seen ten or more times. This chain uses TRBV12-3 or TRBV12-4 with TRBJ1-2; TRBD1 matches 9 bases. This CDR3 has 12 residues. Trimming cost V 6 bases and J 7 bases; bases outside gene matches: 3. CDR3 DNA: TGTGCCAGCAGCACAGGGGGCCGTGGCTACACCTTC. Amino acids: CASSTGGRGYTF.

The V and J genes are TRBV20-1 and TRBJ2-7, with 10 bases that match TRBD2. The V gene's germline CDR1 is DFQATT and CDR2 SNEGSKA (reference sequence). The junction had 2 bases not matched to a gene; V was cut back by 2 bases and J by 1 base. This CDR3 contains 14 residues. CDR3 bases: TGCAGTGCTAGACAACTAGCGGGATCCTACGAGCAGTACTTC. Amino acids: CSARQLAGSYEQYF.

Points on this clonotype: A much larger clone differs from this one at a single base, so this may be a read error. V gene TRBV7-2 combines with J gene TRBJ1-2; 10 bases are shared with TRBD1. The CDR3 has 15 amino acids. After removal of 4 bases from V and 3 bases from J, the junction contained 5 bases not matched to a gene. The germline gives CDR1 SGHTA, CDR2 FQGNSA. The CDR3 bases are TGTACCAGCAGCTCACCCGGGACAGGGGACTATGGCTACACCTTC. Translated: CTSSSPGTGDYGYTF.

This clonotype has only a few counts. J is TRBJ2-2 and V is TRBV5-1; tentative D call: TRBD1 (5 bases). This CDR3 contains 14 residues. Between the trimmed V and J ends, which lost 5 bases and 5 bases, there was a span of 13 bases. Germline V lookup: CDR1 SGHRS, CDR2 YFSETQ. The CDR3 reads CASSQRQTTGELFF. Written as DNA, the CDR3 is TGCGCCAGCAGTCAGAGACAGACTACCGGGGAGCTGTTTTTT.

This rearrangement joins TRBV5-1 to TRBJ2-7; 10 positions agree with TRBD1. The CDR3 covers 16 residues. Germline CDR1 reads SGHRS; CDR2 reads YFSETQ. The V and J ends lost 4 bases and 4 bases, in that order; junction bases with no gene match: 11. The CDR3 is CASSGGPGQGWYEQYF. The DNA for the CDR3 is TGCGCCAGCAGCGGCGGACCGGGACAGGGGTGGTACGAGCAGTACTTC.

The chain joins TRBV3-1 to TRBJ1-1; D might be TRBD1 (6 bases). This CDR3 has 14 residues. Germline V lookup: CDR1 LGHDT, CDR2 YNNKEL (reference sequence). The germline V and J ends were trimmed by 4 bases and 1 base, with 10 bases remaining between them. The CDR3 DNA sequence: TGTGCCAGCAGCCGACAGGAGACGAACACTGAAGCTTTCTTT. Translating gives CASSRQETNTEAFF. Looking up the rest from reference TRBV3-1 and TRBJ1-1 gives the full variable domain: DTAVSQTPKYLVTQMGNDKSIKCEQNLGHDTMYWYKQDSKKFLKIMFSYNNKELIINETVPNRFSPKSPDKAHLNLHINSLELGDSAVYFCASSRQETNTEAFFGQGTRLTVV.

On this clonotype itself: With a much larger clone just one base away, this may be a read error. The chain joins TRBV11-3 to TRBJ1-1, with 7 nucleotides matching TRBD1. The CDR3 runs 15 residues. CDR1 is SGHNT, CDR2 YENEEA, per germline. V was clipped by 6 bases and J by 3 bases; unmatched bases: 10. CDR3 residues: CASRHRGPGDTEAFF. Written as DNA, the CDR3 is TGTGCCAGCAGACACAGGGGCCCCGGGGACACTGAAGCTTTCTTT. The full variable domain, with the rest looked up from reference TRBV11-3 and TRBJ1-1, is EAGVVQSPRYKIIEKKQPVAFWCNPISGHNTLYWYLQNLGQGPELLIRYENEEAVDDSQLPKDRFSAERLKGVDSTLKIQPAELGDSAVYLCASRHRGPGDTEAFFGQGTRLTVV.

This clonotype was seen a few times. The chain is built from TRBV27 and TRBJ2-7; 9 positions agree with TRBD1. Germline V gives CDR1 MNHEY, CDR2 SMNVEV (reference sequence). This CDR3 region has 15 residues. Trimming removed 6 bases from V and 6 bases from J; junction bases left unmatched: 12. The CDR3 DNA sequence: TGTGCCAGCAGCCCGCAGACAGGGGGAACTGGCGAGCAGTACTTC. As protein: CASSPQTGGTGEQYF.

Note on this clonotype: A much larger clonotype is one base distant, so this may be a read error. The V call is TRBV6-2 or TRBV6-3, the J call TRBJ1-2; TRBD1 is a possible D gene (6 bases). The length of the CDR3 is 13 residues. The germline V gene has CDR1 MNHEY and CDR2 SVGEGT. Between the trimmed V and J ends, which lost 9 bases and 4 bases, there was a span of 15 bases. The CDR3 bases are TGTGCCAGTAGGACAGCCCCTCCCTATGGCTACACCTTC. Encoded protein: CASRTAPPYGYTF.

The V call is TRBV3-1, the J call TRBJ1-6; D is unclear. V lost 2 bases to trimming and J lost 10 bases, with 12 bases between them. CDR1 is LGHDT, CDR2 YNNKEL, per germline (reference sequence). The CDR3 is made up of 14 amino acids. In DNA, the CDR3 is TGTGCCAGCAGCCAACGACGCCTTAGCTCACCCCTCCACTTT. Translating it yields CASSQRRLSSPLHF.

The sample holds many counts of this clonotype. This chain joins TRBV28 and TRBJ1-5; no clear D gene. Germline assignment: CDR1 MDHEN and CDR2 SYDVKM. CDR3 size: 12 residues. V was cut by 3 bases and J by 6 bases, with 6 bases left in between. CDR3 loop: CASSLIGQPQHF. Here the CDR3 DNA reads TGTGCCAGCAGTTTGATCGGTCAGCCCCAGCATTTT.

In this sample, this clonotype turned up a few times. CDR3 in DNA: TGTGCCAGCAGCTCTCAAGGGGGACAAGAGACCCAGTACTTC. This translates into CASSSQGGQETQYF. This chain links TRBV5-5 with TRBJ2-5; D may be TRBD1 (6 bases). Germline V gene data show CDR1 as SGHKS and CDR2 as YYEKEE (reference sequence). The germline V and J ends were trimmed by 3 bases and 2 bases, with 11 bases remaining between them. The CDR3 is made up of 14 amino acids.

This chain uses TRBV10-2 with TRBJ2-7, with 11 nucleotides matching TRBD1. Germline assignment: CDR1 WSHSY and CDR2 SAAADI. This CDR3 has 14 residues. The V gene end was trimmed by 6 bases and the J gene end by 5 bases; junction bases not matched to a gene: 6. CDR3 nucleotide sequence: TGCGCCAGCAGGCGGACAGGGGGCGGGAACGAGCAGTACTTC. Its protein is CASRRTGGGNEQYF.

This clonotype was counted at least ten times. The chain has TRBV6-5 and TRBJ1-1; weak D call: TRBD1 (5 bases). The V and J ends lost 0 bases and 4 bases respectively, with 15 bases between them. Germline CDR1 and CDR2: MNHEY and SVGAGI. CDR3 length: 16 amino acids. The CDR3 DNA reads TGTGCCAGCAGTTACTCGGGGGTGGGCCAGGGCACTGAAGCTTTCTTT. This codes for CASSYSGVGQGTEAFF.

In its sample, this clonotype was seen many times. The chain carries TRBV7-9 and TRBJ1-4; 7 bases align to TRBD1. J was trimmed by 5 bases and V by 3 bases; bases with no gene match: 6. The CDR3 loop spans 15 amino acids. Germline values: CDR1 SEHNR, CDR2 FQNEAQ (reference sequence). CDR3 DNA sequence: TGTGCCAGCAGCTTTCTAGGGGGCTTGAATGAAAAACTGTTTTTT. Its translation is CASSFLGGLNEKLFF. The complete variable domain, with remaining parts taken from reference TRBV7-9 and TRBJ1-4, reads DTGVSQNPRHKITKRGQNVTFRCDPISEHNRLYWYRQTLGQGPEFLTYFQNEAQLEKSRLLSDRFSAERPKGSFSTLEIQRTEQGDSAMYLCASSFLGGLNEKLFFGSGTQLSVL.

At least ten counts were recorded for this clonotype. The chain links TRBV7-2 to TRBJ1-5; D is perhaps TRBD1 (5 bases). The CDR3 runs 15 residues. CDR1 is SGHTA and CDR2 is FQGNSA in the germline V gene. V was cut by 6 bases and J by 4 bases, with 16 bases left in between. This chain's CDR3 is CASSSPPGVNQPQHF. DNA of the CDR3: TGTGCCAGCAGTTCTCCCCCGGGGGTAAATCAGCCCCAGCATTTT.

This clonotype was recorded many times. This chain joins TRBV20-1 and TRBJ1-2; no clear D gene. Trimming took off 8 bases at V and 2 bases at J, with 9 bases between the two ends. CDR1 DFQATT and CDR2 SNEGSKA come from the germline V gene (reference sequence). This CDR3 has 11 residues. CDR3 amino acids: CSSGQNYGYTF. The CDR3 DNA is TGCAGTTCCGGCCAGAACTATGGCTACACCTTC.